This T cell receptor beta chain was sequenced for a study of blood T cell repertoires in COVID-19. Study-level information: Acute-phase and convalescent COVID-19 samples originated in the United States, Italy and Spain. Sources were T cells, B-cell-depleted T cells, or PBMCs; the material itself was cDNA or gDNA.

The germline V gene encodes CDR1 MNHEY and CDR2 SVGEGT. The V and J ends lost 5 bases and 6 bases, in that order; junction bases with no gene match: 8. The CDR3 spans 14 residues. TCRdb's copy holds only in-frame clones and misses some; the assay was immunoSEQ multiplex PCR. The table shows about 65,000 clones, with 82% occurring only once. The sequence was obtained from a human donor in a cohort sampled during active COVID-19. The genes are TRBV6-2 or TRBV6-3 and TRBJ2-7; 9 bases are a match to TRBD1. The sample was peripheral blood. DNA of the CDR3: TGTGCCAGCAGTGCCGGGACAGGGTCAGGCGAGCAGTACTTC. It codes for CASSAGTGSGEQYF.